The T cell receptor beta chain described here comes from a study of T-cell memory formation after mild COVID-19. Study-level information: Largely donor-specific TCR clusters were found.

TCR alpha and TCR beta cDNA libraries with sample barcodes and UMIs came from 5'RACE using constant-segment primers. TCRdb processed the 5' RACE reads anew with MiXCR; each CDR3 protein has one entry. This sample yields 50,000 or so distinct CDR3 sequences, of which approximately 9% are seen a single time; about 12% belongs to the top ten. At least ten counts were recorded for this clonotype. From germline, CDR1 is LGHDT and CDR2 YNNKEL (reference sequence). With 3 bases clipped from V and 2 bases from J, the junction kept 3 bases outside the gene matches. This CDR3 contains 16 residues. V usage is TRBV3-1 and J usage is TRBJ2-3, with TRBD1 matching 12 bases. Sequencing used PBMCs or a T cell subset sorted from them (not recorded which). The origin of this receptor is an adult woman who had mild COVID-19 (a few samples of this study predate the infection). Cell type and time point are not known. The CDR3 DNA reads TGTGCCAGCAGCCACCTGGGACAGGGGGCCACAGATACGCAGTATTTT. Translating it yields CASSHLGQGATDTQYF.